This is a list of T cell receptor beta chains from one sample in a study of chemoradiotherapy in HPV16-positive cancers. Measured with immunoSEQ multiplex PCR; TCRdb has only the in-frame clones, and not every one. This table holds about 6,400 clones, over 65% found once. The material sequenced was tumor tissue, taken from a patient who underwent chemoradiotherapy. These receptors were obtained from a human donor with HPV-associated anogenital cancer. Each CDR3 is given with its conserved first and last residue.

V	J	CDR3
TRBV4-1	TRBJ2-1	CASSQGRLAGGYEQFF
TRBV2	TRBJ2-5	CASSEGGLAEGGETQYF
TRBV19	TRBJ1-2	CASSDIGRGDYGYTF
TRBV29-1	TRBJ2-1	CSFAGTSFYNEQFF
TRBV7-9	TRBJ2-5	CASSPEMETQYF
TRBV6-1	TRBJ2-6	CASSLFSGANVLTF
TRBV12-5	TRBJ1-2	CASGDGLGYGYTF
TRBV12-5	TRBJ2-1	CASGLRSGDRGDSYNEQFF
TRBV28	TRBJ2-3	CASNPHARGGTDTQYF
TRBV11-2	TRBJ2-3	CASSSKGDTQYF
TRBV7-9	TRBJ2-3	CASSPTGGGSTDTQYF
TRBV5-6	TRBJ2-2	CASSFDGELFF
TRBV6-5	TRBJ1-2	CASSSPDYRDHTF
TRBV7-2	TRBJ2-1	CASSFDPARGEQFF
TRBV11-2	TRBJ1-5	CASSLSGQPQHF
TRBV7-3	TRBJ2-5	CASSPEMETQYF
TRBV29-1	TRBJ2-7	CSVARDRLREQYF
TRBV5-1	TRBJ2-5	CASSLQGAFVQETQYF
TRBV7-8	TRBJ2-7	CASSLGRTEYEQYF
TRBV30	TRBJ1-3	CAWSVLGAGNTIYF